The source of this TCR beta chain is a study of T-cell reconstitution after alpha-beta-depleted transplantation in children (TCRdb year 2016). Context from the whole study: T-cell immune reconstitution after TCRalphabeta/CD19-depleted allogeneic hematopoietic cell transplantation in children was quantitatively tracked in the study by means of TCR repertoire profiling.

This clonotype was recorded many times. Its antigen is still unknown. The junction departs from germline at one end; a sequencing error may be responsible. Library preparation used PCR. The sequencer listed for this sample is Illumina HiSeq 2500. TCR libraries were prepared with molecular barcoding, using unique molecular identifiers to normalize TCRbeta repertoire quantification. TCRdb redid the processing of the public reads, applying fastp at Q25 and MiXCR, and retained in-frame beta chains. Under each unique CDR3 protein, matching rows form one entry showing the most common genes and DNA. The sample has about 230,000 distinct CDR3 sequences on record, over 9.5% of them singletons. Together, the top ten hold 5.1% of the sample. The CDR3 runs 13 amino acids, cysteine and phenylalanine included. Solely the CDR3 DNA is kept, with 39 bases framed from the first base. Per the germline V gene (reference sequence), DFQATT is the CDR1 and SNEGSKA is the CDR2.

The chain couples TRBV20-1 to TRBJ1-1, with an unclear D gene assignment. The material sequenced was PBMCs from the stem cell graft donor, taken from the stem cell graft. The source is a human donor who donated a stem cell graft to a child with SCID. The DNA sequence is given as TGCAGTGCAAGAGGACCGCAGAACACTGAAGCTTTCTTT. It translates as CSARGPQNTEAFF.